This is a list of T cell receptor beta chains from one sample in a study of T cell responses to AZD1222 COVID-19 vaccine. Only in-frame clones appear in the TCRdb table, and some are missing; sequencing was by immunoSEQ multiplex PCR. The sample carries some 100,000 clones, about 90% recorded once. The sequenced sample was peripheral blood, obtained 28 days after the second AZD1222 dose. Source of these receptors: an adult who received the AZD1222 COVID-19 vaccine. The CDR3 runs from the conserved cysteine through the conserved F or W. A D gene is named only where the DNA matches it firmly. Clone size is given for some rows only: seen once, a few or many times, or a class if the clone is expanded.

J,size,V,D,DNA,CDR3
TRBJ2-7,few,TRBV5-1,-,TGCGCCAGCAGCTCTCAGGGGGGCACCTACGAGCAGTACTTC,CASSSQGGTYEQYF
TRBJ1-1,-,TRBV5-6,-,TGTGCCAGCAGCTTGGGTGTCACTGAAGCTTTCTTT,CASSLGVTEAFF
TRBJ1-6,-,TRBV15,-,TGTGCCACCAGCAGAGATACGGGGAATTCACCCCTCCACTTT,CATSRDTGNSPLHF
TRBJ2-3,once,TRBV18,-,TGTGCCAGCTCACCAGTGAACTCAGATACGCAGTATTTT,CASSPVNSDTQYF
TRBJ2-1,-,TRBV19,TRBD2,TGTGCCAGTAGTATGGGTAGCGGGGGGTACAATGAGCAGTTCTTC,CASSMGSGGYNEQFF
TRBJ2-1,-,TRBV28,TRBD2,TGTGCCAGCAGCCCTGGCGGGGGGGCCGGAGGCTCCTACAATGAGCAGTTCTTC,CASSPGGGAGGSYNEQFF
TRBJ1-2,-,TRBV2,-,TGTGCCAGCAGCACAGCCGGGACAAACGGCTATGGCTACACCTTC,CASSTAGTNGYGYTF
TRBJ1-5,-,TRBV19,TRBD1,TGTGCCAGTAGTCCCTGGCGGGACAGATATGACCAGCCCCAGCATTTT,CASSPWRDRYDQPQHF
TRBJ1-3,-,TRBV30,-,TGTGCCTGGCGTTGGGGTGCTGGAAACACCATATATTTT,CAWRWGAGNTIYF
TRBJ2-3,-,TRBV5-6,-,TGTGCCAGCAGCTTGTTTGTTGGGGTCGCGGCAGATACGCAGTATTTT,CASSLFVGVAADTQYF
TRBJ2-7,-,TRBV23-1,TRBD1,TGCGCCAGCAGTCAAAAAGGACAGGGCGGCGAGCAGTACTTC,CASSQKGQGGEQYF
TRBJ2-2,-,TRBV18,-,TGTGCCAGCTCCTCAAGAGAAGGGAACACCGGGGAGCTGTTTTTT,CASSSREGNTGELFF
TRBJ2-2,-,TRBV11-3,-,TGTGCCAGCAGCCCTCGGTGGGGGGAGCTGTTTTTT,CASSPRWGELFF
TRBJ1-2,-,TRBV4-3,-,TGCGCCAGCAGCCAAGATAATTCCTGGACAGTCTATGGCTACACCTTC,CASSQDNSWTVYGYTF
TRBJ1-5,-,TRBV9,-,TGTGCCAGCAGCGTAGGAGGCGGAAATCAGCCCCAGCATTTT,CASSVGGGNQPQHF
TRBJ1-1,-,TRBV19,-,TGTGCCAGCACTGGCCGACAGCACTCCTTGAACACTGAAGCTTTCTTT,CASTGRQHSLNTEAFF
TRBJ1-3,-,TRBV7-8,-,TGTGCCAGCAGCGTGGACCGGAGAAACACCATATATTTT,CASSVDRRNTIYF
TRBJ1-1,-,TRBV4-1,-,TGCGCCAGCAGCCAAGAGTTACGGGACACTGAAGCTTTCTTT,CASSQELRDTEAFF
TRBJ2-7,-,TRBV7-2,TRBD1,TGTGCCAGCAGCTTAGCGTCGGGACAGCCCTACGAGCAGTACTTC,CASSLASGQPYEQYF
TRBJ1-2,once,TRBV4-2,TRBD1,TGTGCCAGCAGCCAACCTCTCCGGGACAGCATCTATGGCTACACCTTC,CASSQPLRDSIYGYTF
TRBJ1-1,-,TRBV19,TRBD1,TGTGCCAGTAGACCTCAACAGGGGGGGAGCACTGAAGCTTTCTTT,CASRPQQGGSTEAFF
TRBJ2-3,-,TRBV2,TRBD2,TGTGCCAGCAGTGAAGCTCGGGGGGAGGAACATACGCAGTATTTT,CASSEARGEEHTQYF
TRBJ1-3,-,TRBV5-1,-,TGCGCCAGCAGCCAAGCCGCCTCTGGAAACACCATATATTTT,CASSQAASGNTIYF
TRBJ2-1,-,TRBV3-1/TRBV3-2,-,TGTGCCAGCAGCCAAGGAAAGGGGTTCTACAATGAGCAGTTCTTC,CASSQGKGFYNEQFF
TRBJ1-1,-,TRBV19,TRBD1,TGTGCCAGTAGTATAGGGCAGGGGGGGGGAGTTAATGAAGCTTTCTTT,CASSIGQGGGVNEAFF
TRBJ2-2,-,TRBV9,-,TGTGCCAGCAGCGTAGGACAGAAGAACACCGGGGAGCTGTTTTTT,CASSVGQKNTGELFF
TRBJ1-2,once,TRBV27,TRBD1,TGTGCCAGCAGTTTCGCGCTGACAGGGGGTGCTGGCTACACCTTC,CASSFALTGGAGYTF
TRBJ1-1,-,TRBV5-1,-,TGCGCCAGCAGCTTGGACAGGGTTGGGACTGAAGCTTTCTTT,CASSLDRVGTEAFF
TRBJ1-2,-,TRBV21-1,-,TGTGCCAGCAGCAAACGGTTAGATGGCTACACCTTC,CASSKRLDGYTF
TRBJ1-3,-,TRBV18,-,TGTGCCAGCTCACCCCGACGGGAACCTGGAAACACCATATATTTT,CASSPRREPGNTIYF
TRBJ2-7,-,TRBV12-3/TRBV12-4,-,TGTGCCAGCAGTGAAACCTACGAGCAGTACTTC,CASSETYEQYF
TRBJ1-6,-,TRBV7-9,TRBD1,TGTGCCAGCAGCTTAGGATCGGGACAGGGTTATACACCCCTCCACTTT,CASSLGSGQGYTPLHF
TRBJ1-1,-,TRBV3-1/TRBV3-2,-,TGTGCCAGCAGCCCGGACCCGGGGGGCGCTGAAGCTTTCTTT,CASSPDPGGAEAFF
TRBJ1-1,-,TRBV6-2/TRBV6-3,-,TGTGCCAGCAGCTTCCTCCTTCAGAGGATTAACACTGAAGCTTTCTTT,CASSFLLQRINTEAFF
TRBJ1-5,once,TRBV6-1,-,TGTGCCAGCAGTGAATTGGATCAGCCCCAGCATTTT,CASSELDQPQHF
TRBJ1-4,-,TRBV7-9,-,TGTGCCAGCAGCCCTGCCCCAACTAATGAAAAACTGTTTTTT,CASSPAPTNEKLFF
TRBJ2-3,-,TRBV6-4,TRBD2,TGTGCCAGCAGTGACCCCAGCCGGGGGGCAGATACGCAGTATTTT,CASSDPSRGADTQYF
TRBJ2-1,once,TRBV7-5,-,TGTGTCAGAAGCTTAGAGTATGGGGGAGGATCGTGTAATGAGCAGTTCTTC,CVRSLEYGGGSCNEQFF
TRBJ1-5,-,TRBV5-4,-,TGTGCCAGCAGCTTGGACGGGGGGGGTCAGCCCCAGCATTTT,CASSLDGGGQPQHF
TRBJ1-5,-,TRBV6-4,TRBD1,TGTGCCAGCAGAGAGGGGACAGGGGACCCACACAGCAATCAGCCCCAGCATTTT,CASREGTGDPHSNQPQHF